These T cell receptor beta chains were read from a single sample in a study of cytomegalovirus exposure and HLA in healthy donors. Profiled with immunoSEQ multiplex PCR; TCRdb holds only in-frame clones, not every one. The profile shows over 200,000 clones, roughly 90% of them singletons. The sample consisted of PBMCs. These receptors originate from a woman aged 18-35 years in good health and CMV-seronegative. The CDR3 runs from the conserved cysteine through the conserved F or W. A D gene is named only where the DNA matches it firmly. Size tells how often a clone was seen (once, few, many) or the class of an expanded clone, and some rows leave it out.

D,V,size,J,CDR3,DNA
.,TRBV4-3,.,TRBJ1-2,CASSSQGTPGYTF,TGCGCCAGCAGCTCCCAGGGCACCCCTGGCTACACCTTC
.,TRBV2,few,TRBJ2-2,CASRKGGFGTGELFF,TGTGCCAGCAGGAAGGGGGGGTTCGGCACCGGGGAGCTGTTTTTT
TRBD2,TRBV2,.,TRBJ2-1,CASTGTSFSNEQFF,TGTGCCAGTACCGGGACTAGCTTTTCCAATGAGCAGTTCTTC
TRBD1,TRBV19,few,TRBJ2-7,CASSMDRDRVYEQYF,TGTGCCAGTAGTATGGACAGAGACAGGGTCTACGAGCAGTACTTC
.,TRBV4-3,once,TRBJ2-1,CASSQLRDRDWRSTYNEQFF,TGCGCCAGCAGCCAGCTGCGGGACCGGGACTGGCGGTCTACCTACAATGAGCAGTTCTTC
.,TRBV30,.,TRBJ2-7,CAWSGTITPLEQYF,TGTGCCTGGAGTGGGACTATAACACCCCTAGAGCAGTACTTC
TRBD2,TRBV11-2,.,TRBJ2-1,CASSPWTSPSSYNEQFF,TGTGCCAGCAGCCCATGGACTAGCCCCAGCTCCTACAATGAGCAGTTCTTC
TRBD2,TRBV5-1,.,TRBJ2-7,CASSLGLAGSAEEQYF,TGCGCCAGCAGCTTGGGACTAGCGGGCTCCGCTGAGGAGCAGTACTTC
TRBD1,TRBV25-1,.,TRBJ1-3,CASSRRGRGNTIYF,TGTGCCAGCAGTAGAAGGGGGCGAGGAAACACCATATATTTT
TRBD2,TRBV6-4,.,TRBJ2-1,CASSITAGGYNEQFF,TGTGCCAGCAGTATTACAGCGGGGGGGTACAATGAGCAGTTCTTC
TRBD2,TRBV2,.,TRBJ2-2,CASRVSGSGHTGELFF,TGTGCCAGCAGGGTTAGCGGGAGCGGTCACACCGGGGAGCTGTTTTTT
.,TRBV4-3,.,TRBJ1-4,CASSQSSTNEKLFF,TGCGCCAGCAGCCAAAGCTCAACTAATGAAAAACTGTTTTTT
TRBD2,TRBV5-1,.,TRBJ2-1,CASSAPGGRMGIGPYNEQFF,TGCGCCAGCAGCGCCCCGGGAGGTCGCATGGGAATAGGGCCCTACAATGAGCAGTTCTTC